The source of this T cell receptor beta chain is a study of T-cell memory formation after mild COVID-19. As regards this clonotype: Its cognate antigen is unknown.

Germline lookup yields CDR1 SNHLY and CDR2 FYNNEI. V was clipped by 6 bases and J by 6 bases; unmatched bases: 10. The CDR3 extends over 15 amino acids. Study-level results: A second wave expanding day 15 to 37 was CD4+-biased; contracting clones were balanced. The authors left the SARS-CoV-2 specificity of second-wave clones peaking on day 37 unconfirmed.

Via MiXCR, TCRdb re-called the 5' RACE reads, giving one row per CDR3 protein. The sample has 500,000 to 550,000 distinct CDR3 sequences, around 21% seen once; the top ten hold approximately 12%. V gene TRBV2 combines with J gene TRBJ2-1; TRBD2 matches 8 bases. The sequence was obtained from an adult woman who had mild COVID-19 (a few samples of this study predate the infection). Cell type and time point are not known. Specimen: PBMCs or a T cell subset sorted from them (not recorded which). The CDR3 protein is CASSREGGTRNEQFF. CDR3 in DNA: TGTGCCAGCAGCCGGGAGGGCGGCACCCGCAATGAGCAGTTCTTC.